This TCR beta chain emerged from a study of metastatic and nonmetastatic thyroid tumors. Study background: Comparison of repertoires was carried out across blood and tumor or nodule tissue from malignant and benign thyroid patients.

Until they underwent thyroid surgery, no patient had received any treatment. The sample holds many counts of this clone. What it recognizes is unknown. CDR3 length: 14 amino acids. Germline V lookup: CDR1 KGHSH, CDR2 LQKENI. Trimming pared 3 bases from V and 8 bases from J, leaving 14 bases between. Source study methods: Using the CDR3 differences seen across clinicopathological groups, the authors built a distant-metastasis classifier for papillary thyroid cancer, which was meant to discriminate distant-metastatic patients. MiXCR reprocessed the PCR reads for TCRdb. TCRdb, not the original authors, processed these V and J calls. This table has over 35,000 clones, roughly a sixth appearing once. Findings of the study overall: The study reportedly found significantly higher TCR beta diversity in malignant thyroid tumors than benign nodules, in blood and tumor.

This chain joins TRBV18 and TRBJ2-4; D is perhaps TRBD2 (6 bases). This receptor was taken from a female donor with papillary thyroid cancer or a benign thyroid nodule (not recorded which). Some clones in this sample may be carry-over from other donors' samples. Sequencing was carried out using tumor tissue. Written as DNA, the CDR3 is TGTGCCAGCTCACCTGGGGGGATCGTGGACATTCAGTACTTC. It encodes CASSPGGIVDIQYF.